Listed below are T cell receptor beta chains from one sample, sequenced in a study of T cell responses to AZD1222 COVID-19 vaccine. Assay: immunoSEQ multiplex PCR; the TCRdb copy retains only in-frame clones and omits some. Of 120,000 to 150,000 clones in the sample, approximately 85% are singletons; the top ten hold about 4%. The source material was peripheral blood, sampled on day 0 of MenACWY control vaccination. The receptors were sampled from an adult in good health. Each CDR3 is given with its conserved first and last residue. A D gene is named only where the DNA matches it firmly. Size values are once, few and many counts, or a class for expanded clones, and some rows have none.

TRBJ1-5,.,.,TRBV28,CASSYGHQPQHF,TGTGCCAGCAGTTATGGTCATCAGCCCCAGCATTTT
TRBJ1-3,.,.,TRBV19,CASSPVGYYSGNTIYF,TGTGCCAGTAGTCCGGTCGGGTACTACTCTGGAAACACCATATATTTT
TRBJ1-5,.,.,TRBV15,CATSRGGVADLNQPQHF,TGTGCCACCAGCAGAGGTGGGGTGGCGGACCTCAATCAGCCCCAGCATTTT
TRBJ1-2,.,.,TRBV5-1,CASSTISSAGIGGGYTF,TGCGCCAGCAGCACTATTTCCTCTGCAGGAATCGGGGGTGGCTACACCTTC
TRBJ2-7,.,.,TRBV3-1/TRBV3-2,CAVGGPSAEQYF,TGTGCAGTCGGTGGACCCAGCGCCGAGCAGTACTTC
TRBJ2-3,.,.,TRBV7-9,CASSPNSLSTDTQYF,TGTGCCAGCAGCCCCAACAGCCTGAGCACAGATACGCAGTATTTT
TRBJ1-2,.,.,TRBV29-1,CSVLQVGGYTF,TGCAGCGTTCTACAGGTCGGCGGCTACACCTTC
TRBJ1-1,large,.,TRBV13,CASSLGMNTEAFF,TGTGCCAGCAGCTTGGGGATGAACACTGAAGCTTTCTTT
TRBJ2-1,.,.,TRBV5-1,CASSTGPSSYNEQFF,TGCGCCAGCAGCACGGGACCGAGCTCCTACAATGAGCAGTTCTTC
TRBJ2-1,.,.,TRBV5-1,CASSPTASGYNEQFF,TGCGCCAGCAGCCCGACTGCTTCCGGCTACAATGAGCAGTTCTTC
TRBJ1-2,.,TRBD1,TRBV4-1,CASSRLDRGDYGYTF,TGCGCCAGCAGCCGATTGGACAGGGGGGACTATGGCTACACCTTC
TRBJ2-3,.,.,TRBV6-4,CASSDSARGGTDTQYF,TGTGCCAGCAGTGACTCGGCCAGGGGAGGCACAGATACGCAGTATTTT
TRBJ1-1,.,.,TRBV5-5,CASSPLTGNTEAFF,TGTGCCAGCAGCCCTTTAACAGGGAACACTGAAGCTTTCTTT
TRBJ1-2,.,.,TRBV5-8,CASSLEGGTGRTYGYTF,TGTGCCAGCAGCTTGGAGGGGGGGACCGGGAGGACCTATGGCTACACCTTC
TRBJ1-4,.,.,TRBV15,CATSRSSSFRDGEKLFF,TGTGCCACCAGCAGATCCAGTTCTTTCCGGGACGGAGAAAAACTGTTTTTT
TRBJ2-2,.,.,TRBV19,CASSIDRGTGELFF,TGTGCCAGTAGTATAGATCGAGGCACCGGGGAGCTGTTTTTT
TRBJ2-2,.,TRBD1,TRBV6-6,CASSSKTGVRSRMNTGELFF,TGTGCCAGCAGCTCCAAAACAGGGGTGCGTTCCCGGATGAACACCGGGGAGCTGTTTTTT
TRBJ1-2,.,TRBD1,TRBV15,CATTQKSGGDYGYTF,TGTGCCACCACCCAGAAGTCAGGGGGGGACTATGGCTACACCTTC
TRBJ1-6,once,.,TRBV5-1,CPSKRQDSAPLHF,TGCCCCAGCAAACGACAGGACAGCGCACCCCTCCACTTT
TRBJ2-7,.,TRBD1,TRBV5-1,CASSQGQGGYEQYF,TGCGCCAGCAGCCAGGGACAGGGCGGCTACGAGCAGTACTTC
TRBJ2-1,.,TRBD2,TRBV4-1,CASSQEGSGGAHNEQFF,TGCGCCAGCAGCCAAGAAGGGAGCGGGGGGGCCCACAATGAGCAGTTCTTC
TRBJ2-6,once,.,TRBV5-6,CASSSVTRGSNVLTF,TGTGCCAGCAGCTCGGTCACGCGGGGCTCCAACGTCCTGACTTTC
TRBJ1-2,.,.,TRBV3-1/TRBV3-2,CASSQEYVGYTF,TGTGCCAGCAGCCAAGAGTATGTTGGCTACACCTTC
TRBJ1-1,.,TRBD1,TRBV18,CASSPGTGSNTEAFF,TGTGCCAGCTCACCAGGGACAGGATCCAACACTGAAGCTTTCTTT
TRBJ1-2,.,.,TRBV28,CASSFNYGYTF,TGTGCCAGCAGTTTTAACTATGGCTACACCTTC
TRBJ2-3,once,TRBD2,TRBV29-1,CSVRAAGGLTDTQYF,TGCAGCGTTCGAGCAGCGGGGGGGCTCACAGATACGCAGTATTTT
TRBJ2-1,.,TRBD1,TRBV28,CASRATGTGEIF,TGTGCCAGCAGGGCAACCGGGACAGGGGAGATCTTC
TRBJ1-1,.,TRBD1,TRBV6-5,CASRGTGENTEAFF,TGTGCCAGTAGAGGGACAGGGGAGAACACTGAAGCTTTCTTT
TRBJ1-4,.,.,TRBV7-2,CASSAMVSEKLFF,TGTGCCAGCAGCGCAATGGTATCTGAAAAACTGTTTTTT
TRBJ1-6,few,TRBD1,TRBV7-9,CASSLPSDRGRLLLHF,TGTGCCAGCAGCTTACCCTCGGACAGGGGGCGTTTACTTCTCCACTTT
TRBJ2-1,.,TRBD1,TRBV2,CASIEGQPYYNEQFF,TGTGCCAGCATTGAGGGACAGCCCTACTACAATGAGCAGTTCTTC
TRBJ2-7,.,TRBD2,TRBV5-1,CASSWSGDGYEQYF,TGCGCCAGCAGCTGGAGCGGGGACGGCTACGAGCAGTACTTC
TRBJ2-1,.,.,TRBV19,CASSIPSYNEQFF,TGTGCCAGTAGTATCCCCTCCTACAATGAGCAGTTCTTC
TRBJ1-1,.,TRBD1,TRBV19,CASSIPRGRGNTEAFF,TGTGCCAGTAGTATTCCCAGGGGGCGGGGGAACACTGAAGCTTTCTTT
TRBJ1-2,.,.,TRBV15,CATSRDFRAPYTF,TGTGCCACCAGCAGAGATTTCAGGGCCCCCTACACCTTC
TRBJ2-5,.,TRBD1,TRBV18,CASSPDRGETQYF,TGTGCCAGCTCACCGGACAGGGGGGAGACCCAGTACTTC
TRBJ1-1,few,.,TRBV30,CAWSEASHTEAFF,TGTGCCTGGAGCGAAGCGTCTCACACTGAAGCTTTCTTT
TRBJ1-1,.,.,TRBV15,CATSITGYQAFF,TGTGCCACCAGCATTACCGGTTATCAAGCTTTCTTT
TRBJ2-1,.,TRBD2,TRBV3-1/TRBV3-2,CASSQAALAGFNEQFF,TGTGCCAGCAGCCAAGCGGCACTAGCGGGGTTCAATGAGCAGTTCTTC
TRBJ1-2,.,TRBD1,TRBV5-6,CASSLGDRSYGYTF,TGTGCCAGCAGCTTGGGGGACAGATCCTATGGCTACACCTTC
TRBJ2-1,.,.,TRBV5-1,CASSLDGRGPSYNEQFF,TGCGCCAGCAGCTTGGATGGGCGGGGGCCCTCCTACAATGAGCAGTTCTTC
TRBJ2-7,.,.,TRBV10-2,CASSESGGSRFIYEQYF,TGCGCCAGCAGTGAGTCTGGTGGGAGCAGATTCATTTACGAGCAGTACTTC
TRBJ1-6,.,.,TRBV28,CASSLTAYNSPLHF,TGTGCCAGCAGTTTGACAGCCTATAATTCACCCCTCCACTTT
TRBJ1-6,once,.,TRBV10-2,CASSESKVLGDLHF,TGCGCCAGCAGTGAGTCGAAAGTGTTGGGTGACCTCCACTTT
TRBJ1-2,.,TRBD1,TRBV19,CATAGTGELTGYGYTF,TGTGCCACTGCCGGGACAGGGGAACTTACTGGCTATGGCTACACCTTC
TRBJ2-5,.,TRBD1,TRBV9,CASSPSRTGQETQYF,TGTGCCAGCAGCCCCTCCAGGACAGGACAAGAGACCCAGTACTTC
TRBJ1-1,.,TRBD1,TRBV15,CATSRARGLNTEAFF,TGTGCCACCAGCAGAGCCAGGGGGCTCAACACTGAAGCTTTCTTT
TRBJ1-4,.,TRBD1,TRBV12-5,CASGLTPTGKTTNEKLFF,TGTGCTAGTGGTTTGACGCCGACAGGGAAGACAACTAATGAAAAACTGTTTTTT
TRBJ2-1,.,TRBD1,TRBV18,CASSRDRGDEQFF,TGTGCCAGCTCCCGGGACAGGGGCGATGAGCAGTTCTTC
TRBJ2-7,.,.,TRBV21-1,CASAGQDSTRLDEQYF,TGTGCCAGCGCCGGCCAGGACAGCACCCGTTTGGACGAGCAGTACTTC
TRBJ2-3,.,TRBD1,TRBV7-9,CASSLMGQGVSTDTQYF,TGTGCCAGCAGCTTAATGGGACAGGGGGTTAGCACAGATACGCAGTATTTT
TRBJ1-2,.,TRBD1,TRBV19,CASGDSPNYGYTF,TGTGCCAGTGGGGACAGCCCGAACTATGGCTACACCTTC
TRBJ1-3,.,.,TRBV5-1,CASSPSPDGFSGNTIYF,TGCGCCAGCAGCCCATCACCGGACGGATTCTCTGGAAACACCATATATTTT
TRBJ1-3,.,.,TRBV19,CASSIDSSSGNTIYF,TGTGCCAGTAGTATTGACAGCAGCTCTGGAAACACCATATATTTT
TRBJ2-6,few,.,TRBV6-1,CASSGHTAASGANVLTF,TGTGCCAGCAGTGGTCACACAGCGGCCTCTGGGGCCAACGTCCTGACTTTC